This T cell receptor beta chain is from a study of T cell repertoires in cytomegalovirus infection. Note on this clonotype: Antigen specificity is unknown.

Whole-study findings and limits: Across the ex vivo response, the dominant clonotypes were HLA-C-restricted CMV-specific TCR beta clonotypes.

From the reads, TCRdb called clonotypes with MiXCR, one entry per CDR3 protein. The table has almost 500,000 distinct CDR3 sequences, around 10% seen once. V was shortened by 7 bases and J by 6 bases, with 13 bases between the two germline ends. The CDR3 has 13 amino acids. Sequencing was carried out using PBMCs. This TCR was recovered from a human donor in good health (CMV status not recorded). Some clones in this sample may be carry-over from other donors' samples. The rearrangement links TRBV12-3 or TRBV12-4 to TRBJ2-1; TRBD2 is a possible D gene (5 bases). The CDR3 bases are TGTGCCAGCACCCTCGGAGGTTCCAATGAGCAGTTCTTC. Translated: CASTLGGSNEQFF.